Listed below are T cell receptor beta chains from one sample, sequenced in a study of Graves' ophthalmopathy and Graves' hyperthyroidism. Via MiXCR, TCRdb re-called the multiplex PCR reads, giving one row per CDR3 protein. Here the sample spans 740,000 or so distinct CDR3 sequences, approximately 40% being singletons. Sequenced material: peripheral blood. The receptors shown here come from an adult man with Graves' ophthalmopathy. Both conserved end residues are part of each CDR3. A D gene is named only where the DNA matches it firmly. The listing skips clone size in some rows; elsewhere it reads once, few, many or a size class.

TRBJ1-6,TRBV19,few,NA,TGTGCCAGTAGTATCGTCCGCTCCTATAATTCACCCCTCCACTTT,CASSIVRSYNSPLHF
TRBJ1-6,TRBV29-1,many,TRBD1,TGCAGCGTTGAGGAACAGGGGGCTATTTCTTCACCCCTCCACTTT,CSVEEQGAISSPLHF
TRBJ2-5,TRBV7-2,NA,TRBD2,TGTGCCAGCAGCCATCCATTGGGGCTAGCGGGGATTACTACCCAAGAGACCCAGTACTTC,CASSHPLGLAGITTQETQYF
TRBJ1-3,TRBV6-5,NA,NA,TGTGCCTGGAGTGTACGGATGTTCTCTGGAAACACCATATATTTT,CAWSVRMFSGNTIYF
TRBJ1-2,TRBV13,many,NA,TGTGCCAGCAGCTTCGACAGGACTTATGGCTACACCTTC,CASSFDRTYGYTF
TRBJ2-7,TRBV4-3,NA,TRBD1,TGCGCCAGCAGCCCGCGACAGGGGGTCCCCTACGAGCAGTACTTC,CASSPRQGVPYEQYF
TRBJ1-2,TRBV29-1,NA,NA,TGCAGCGTAGTCTATGCGGGGCTAGATGGCTACACCTTC,CSVVYAGLDGYTF
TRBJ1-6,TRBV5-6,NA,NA,TGTGCCAGCAGCTTTTGGGGGTCCCGCACAGTCGTTTCACCCCTCCACTTT,CASSFWGSRTVVSPLHF
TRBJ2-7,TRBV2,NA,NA,TGTGCCAGCAGGTTTCAGACTGAGCAGTACTTC,CASRFQTEQYF
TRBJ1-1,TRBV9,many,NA,TGTGCCAGCAGCACGAGGGGGTTGAACACTGAAGCTTTCTTT,CASSTRGLNTEAFF
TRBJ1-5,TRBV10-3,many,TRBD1,TGTGCCACCTCCCCGGACAGGAGCAATCAGCCCCAGCATTTT,CATSPDRSNQPQHF
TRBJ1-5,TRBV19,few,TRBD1,TGTGCCAGCATTAAGGGGGCTGGCAATCAGCCCCAGCATTTT,CASIKGAGNQPQHF
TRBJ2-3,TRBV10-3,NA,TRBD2,TGTGCCGTCAAGGCTAGCGGGATAAGAGATACGCAGTATTTT,CAVKASGIRDTQYF
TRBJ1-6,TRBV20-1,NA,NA,TGCAGTGCGCAAGGGGAATCCTATAATTCACCCCTCCACTTT,CSAQGESYNSPLHF
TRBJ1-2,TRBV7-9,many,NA,TGTGCCAGCAGCCCCATTCTGAATGGGGACTATGGCTACACCTTC,CASSPILNGDYGYTF
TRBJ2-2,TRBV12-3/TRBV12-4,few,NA,TGTGCCAGCAGGCCGGCCACCAACACCGGGGAGCTGTTTTTT,CASRPATNTGELFF
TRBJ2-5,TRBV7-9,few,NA,TGTGCCAGCAGCTTAGTGCTCTTGCGGGGGCCGTCCCAAACCGAGACCCAGTACTTC,CASSLVLLRGPSQTETQYF
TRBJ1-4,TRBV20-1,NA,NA,TGCAGTGCTAGAGGGCCCGTTCGTCAGACTAATGAAAAACTGCTTTTT,CSARGPVRQTNEKLLF
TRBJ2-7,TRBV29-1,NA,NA,TGCAGCGTTGAAGATCTACAGGCAGACGAGCAGTACTTC,CSVEDLQADEQYF
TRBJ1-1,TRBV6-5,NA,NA,TGTGCCAGCACCCTACGTAGGGGCACTGAAGCTTTCTTT,CASTLRRGTEAFF
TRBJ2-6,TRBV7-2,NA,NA,TGTGCCAGCAGCTTAGACAGGGCCTACGTCCTGACTTTC,CASSLDRAYVLTF
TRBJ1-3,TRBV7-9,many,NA,TGTGCCAGCAGCTTTGGGACAGGAAACACCATATATTTT,CASSFGTGNTIYF
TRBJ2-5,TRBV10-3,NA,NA,TGTGCCAGCACCAAAACAAGCGGTGGTCGAGAGACCCAGTACTTC,CASTKTSGGRETQYF
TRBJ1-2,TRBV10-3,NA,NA,TGTGCCAGCAGTTACTCGAGGGACACTAACTATGGCTACACCTTC,CASSYSRDTNYGYTF
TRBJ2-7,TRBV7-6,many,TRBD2,TGTGCCAGCACCCAACTAGCGGGAGGGGGAGAGCAGTACTTC,CASTQLAGGGEQYF
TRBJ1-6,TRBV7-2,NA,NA,TGTGCCAGCAGCTTAGTGGGCGTGAGCAATCAGCCCCTCCACTTT,CASSLVGVSNQPLHF
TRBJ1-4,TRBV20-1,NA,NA,TGCAGTGCTAGAGATGTGAGTGCTAATGAAAAACTGTTTTTT,CSARDVSANEKLFF
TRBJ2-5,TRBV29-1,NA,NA,TGCAGCGTTTCCCCAGGGCCGGTTCAGCCCCAGTACTTC,CSVSPGPVQPQYF
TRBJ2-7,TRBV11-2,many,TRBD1,TGTGCCAGCACGGGGACAGCCTCCTCCTACGAGCAGTACTTC,CASTGTASSYEQYF
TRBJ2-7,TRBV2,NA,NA,TGCGCCAGCAGCCAAGTAAGAGAGATGTCCTACGAGCAGTACTTC,CASSQVREMSYEQYF
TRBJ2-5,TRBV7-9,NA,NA,TGTGCCAGCAGTTACTCAGGGGGGTGGGAGACCCAGTACTTC,CASSYSGGWETQYF
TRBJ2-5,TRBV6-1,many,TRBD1,TGTGCCAGCAGTTCTGGGACAGCCGCCGGGACCCAGTACTTC,CASSSGTAAGTQYF
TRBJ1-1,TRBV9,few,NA,TGTGCCAGCAGCCAAGTCCAGGGAAGGAACACTGAAGCTTTCTTT,CASSQVQGRNTEAFF
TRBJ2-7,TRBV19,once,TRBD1,TGTGCCAGTAGCCGCCGGGACAGCCTAAATGACGAGCAGTACTTC,CASSRRDSLNDEQYF
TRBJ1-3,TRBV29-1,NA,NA,TGCAGCGTGGATCTCTCTGGAAGCACCACATATTTT,CSVDLSGSTTYF
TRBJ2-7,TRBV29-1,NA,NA,TGCAGCGTTGTGGGGGTGAGGAACGAGCAGTACTTC,CSVVGVRNEQYF
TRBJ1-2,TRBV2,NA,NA,TGTGTCAGCAGTTCCGGACCCCACTATGGCTACACCTTC,CVSSSGPHYGYTF
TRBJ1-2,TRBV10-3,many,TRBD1,TGTGCCAGCAGAGTCCCAGGGGGAAGGTGGGGCTACACCTTC,CASRVPGGRWGYTF
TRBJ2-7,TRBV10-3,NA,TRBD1,TGTGCCAGCAGCAATCCGGGACAGGGAACCTACGAGCAGTACTTC,CASSNPGQGTYEQYF
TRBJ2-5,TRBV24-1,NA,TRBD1,TGTGCCACCAGTGATCGTACAGGGGGCCGAGGGGAGACCCAGTACTTC,CATSDRTGGRGETQYF
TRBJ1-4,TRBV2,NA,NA,TGTGCCAGCAGTCGACTAGCGGGAAGTCAACGATGGGAAAAACTGTTTTTT,CASSRLAGSQRWEKLFF
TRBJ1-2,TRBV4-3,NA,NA,TGCGCCAGCAGCCAAGATCCAGGCAGGGGCTATGGCTACACCTTC,CASSQDPGRGYGYTF
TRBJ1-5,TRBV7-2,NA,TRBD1,TGTGCCAGCAGCGCAGACAGGGTGGAAGAGACCCAGCATTTT,CASSADRVEETQHF
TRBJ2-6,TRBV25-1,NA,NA,TGTGCCAGCAGTGCTAGGGGCGGAAGCTCTGGGGCCAACGTCCTGACTTTC,CASSARGGSSGANVLTF
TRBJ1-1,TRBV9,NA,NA,TGTGCCAGCAGCCAATATGGGGGGAACACTGAAGCTTTCTTT,CASSQYGGNTEAFF
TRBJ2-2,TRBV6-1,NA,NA,TGTGCCAGCAGTTTCTCGGGAGATTACACCGGGGAGCTGTTTTTT,CASSFSGDYTGELFF